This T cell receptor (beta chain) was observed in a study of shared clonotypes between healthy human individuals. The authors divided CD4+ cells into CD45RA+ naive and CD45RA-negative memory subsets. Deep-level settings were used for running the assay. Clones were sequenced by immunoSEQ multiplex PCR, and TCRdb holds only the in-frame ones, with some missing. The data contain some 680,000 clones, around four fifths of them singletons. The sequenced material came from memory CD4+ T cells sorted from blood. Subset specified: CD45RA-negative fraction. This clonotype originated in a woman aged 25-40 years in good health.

CDR3 nucleotide sequence: TGTGCCAGGGGACAGGGCGAGAATCAGCCCCAGCATTTT. Encoded protein: CARGQGENQPQHF. The V and J genes are TRBV6-4 and TRBJ1-5; 9 bases agree with TRBD1. CDR3 length: 13 amino acids. Losses at the gene ends were 9 bases for V and 4 bases for J; bases not matched to a gene: 4. Germline assignment: CDR1 MRHNA and CDR2 SNTAGT.